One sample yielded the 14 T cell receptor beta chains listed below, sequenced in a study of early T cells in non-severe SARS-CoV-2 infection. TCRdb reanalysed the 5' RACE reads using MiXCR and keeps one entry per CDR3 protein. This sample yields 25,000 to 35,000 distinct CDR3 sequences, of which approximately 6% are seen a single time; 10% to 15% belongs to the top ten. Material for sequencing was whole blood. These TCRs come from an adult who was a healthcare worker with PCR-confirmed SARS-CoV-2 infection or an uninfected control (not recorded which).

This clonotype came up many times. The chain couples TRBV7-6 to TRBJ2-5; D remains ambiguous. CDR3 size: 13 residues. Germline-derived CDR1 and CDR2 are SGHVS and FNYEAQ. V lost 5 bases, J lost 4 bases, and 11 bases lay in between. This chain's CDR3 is CASSPLTGETQYF. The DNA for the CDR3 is TGTGCCAGCAGCCCTCTAACGGGAGAGACCCAGTACTTC.

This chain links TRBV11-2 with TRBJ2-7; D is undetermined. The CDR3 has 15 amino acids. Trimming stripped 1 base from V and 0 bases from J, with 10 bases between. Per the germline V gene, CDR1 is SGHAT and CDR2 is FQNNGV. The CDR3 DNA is TGTGCCAGCAGCTTAGCGGGCAGGAGCTCCTACGAGCAGTACTTC. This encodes CASSLAGRSSYEQYF.

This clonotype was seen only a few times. The CDR3 nucleotides are TGTGCCAGCAGTTCCGGGGGGGCCGTATACAATGAGCAGTTCTTC. Translation: CASSSGGAVYNEQFF. The rearrangement joins TRBV28 to TRBJ2-1; 8 positions match TRBD2. Germline values: CDR1 MDHEN, CDR2 SYDVKM. The CDR3 spans 15 residues. Trimming removed 4 bases from V and 4 bases from J; junction bases left unmatched: 6. The variable domain in full, with the rest retrieved from reference TRBV28 and TRBJ2-1, is DVKVTQSSRYLVKRTGEKVFLECVQDMDHENMFWYRQDPGLGLRLIYFSYDVKMKEKGDIPEGYSVSREKKERFSLILESASTNQTSMYLCASSSGGAVYNEQFFGPGTRLTVL.

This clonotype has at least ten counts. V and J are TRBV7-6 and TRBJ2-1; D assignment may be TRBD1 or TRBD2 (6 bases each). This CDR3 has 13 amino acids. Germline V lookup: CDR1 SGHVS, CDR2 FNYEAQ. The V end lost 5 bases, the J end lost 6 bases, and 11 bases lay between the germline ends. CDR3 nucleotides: TGTGCCAGCAGCACCGGGGGCGGCAATGAGCAGTTCTTC. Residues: CASSTGGGNEQFF.

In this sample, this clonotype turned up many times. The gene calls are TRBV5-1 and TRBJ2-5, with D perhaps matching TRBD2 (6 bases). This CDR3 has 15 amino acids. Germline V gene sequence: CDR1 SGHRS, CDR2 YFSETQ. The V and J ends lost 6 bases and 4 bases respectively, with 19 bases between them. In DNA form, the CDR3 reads TGCGCCAGCAACCCCCTGGTTGGGGGAGGAGAGACCCAGTACTTC. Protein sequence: CASNPLVGGGETQYF.

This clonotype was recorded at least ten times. CDR3 sequence (DNA): TGTGCCAGCAGCCAAGATCCAGGCTCATCCTACGAGCAGTACTTC. Its protein is CASSQDPGSSYEQYF. The chain employs TRBV4-2 and TRBJ2-7, with D unclear. V was shortened by 0 bases and J by 1 base, with 10 bases between the two germline ends. The CDR3 runs 15 residues. Germline loops: CDR1 LGHNA, CDR2 YNFKEQ.

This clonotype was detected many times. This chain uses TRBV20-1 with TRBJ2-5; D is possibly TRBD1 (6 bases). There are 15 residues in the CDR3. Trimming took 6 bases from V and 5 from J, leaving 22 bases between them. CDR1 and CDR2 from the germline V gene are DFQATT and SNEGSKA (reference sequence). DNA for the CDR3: TGCAGTGCCACACCAACAGGGTCAGGGGTGGAGACCCAGTACTTC. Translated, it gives CSATPTGSGVETQYF.

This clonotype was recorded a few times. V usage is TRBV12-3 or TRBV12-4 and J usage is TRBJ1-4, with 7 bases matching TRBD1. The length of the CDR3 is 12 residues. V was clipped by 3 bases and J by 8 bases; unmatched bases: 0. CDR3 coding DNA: TGTGCCAGCAGTTTCAGGGGGGAAAAACTGTTTTTT. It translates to CASSFRGEKLFF.

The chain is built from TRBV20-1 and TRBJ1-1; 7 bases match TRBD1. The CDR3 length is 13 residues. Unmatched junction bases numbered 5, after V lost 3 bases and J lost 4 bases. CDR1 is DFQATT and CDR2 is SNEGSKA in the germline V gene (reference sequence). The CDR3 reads CSARGRGGTEAFF. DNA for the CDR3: TGCAGTGCTAGGGGCAGGGGGGGCACTGAAGCTTTCTTT.

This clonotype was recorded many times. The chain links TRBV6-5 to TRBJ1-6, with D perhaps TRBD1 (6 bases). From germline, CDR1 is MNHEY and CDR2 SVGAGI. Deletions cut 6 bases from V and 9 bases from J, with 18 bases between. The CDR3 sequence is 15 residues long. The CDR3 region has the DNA TGTGCCAGCAGCCTAACACAGGGAAAAGCTTCACCCCTCCACTTT. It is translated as CASSLTQGKASPLHF.

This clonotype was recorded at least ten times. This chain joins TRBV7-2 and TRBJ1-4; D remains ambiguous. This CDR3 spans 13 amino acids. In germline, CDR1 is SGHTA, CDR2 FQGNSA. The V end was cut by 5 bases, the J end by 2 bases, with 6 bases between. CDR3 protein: CASSPRTNEKLFF. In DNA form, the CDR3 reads TGTGCCAGCAGCCCGCGGACTAATGAAAAACTGTTTTTT.

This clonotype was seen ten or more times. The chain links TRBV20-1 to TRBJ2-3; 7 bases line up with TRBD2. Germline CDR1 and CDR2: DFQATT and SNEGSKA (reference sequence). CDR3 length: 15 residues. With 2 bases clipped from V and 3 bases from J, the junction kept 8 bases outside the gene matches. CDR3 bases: TGCAGTGCTAGACACCCTTTGGGGGGGACAGATACGCAGTATTTT. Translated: CSARHPLGGTDTQYF.

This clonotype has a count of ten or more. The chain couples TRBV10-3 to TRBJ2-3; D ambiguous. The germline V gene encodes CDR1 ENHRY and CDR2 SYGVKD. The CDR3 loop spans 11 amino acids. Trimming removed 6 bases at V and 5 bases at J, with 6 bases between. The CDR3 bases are TGTGCCATCAGGGGCGGAGATACGCAGTATTTT. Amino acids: CAIRGGDTQYF.

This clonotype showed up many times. The CDR3 loop is CASSFDRGDSPLHF. The CDR3 DNA is TGTGCCAGCAGCTTCGACAGGGGGGATTCACCCCTCCACTTT. The chain combines TRBV5-5 with TRBJ1-6; 9 positions match TRBD1. V lost 2 bases, J lost 8 bases, and 2 bases stayed unmatched. Germline V gene data show CDR1 as SGHKS and CDR2 as YYEKEE (reference sequence). The CDR3 totals 14 residues.